The subject of this entry is one T cell receptor beta chain. What it binds is not known. These data originate in a study of response to subunit inactivated influenza vaccine. Study-wide results and caveats: That few new T cells are recruited by each seasonal influenza vaccination was the authors' suggestion.

In TCRdb, the RT-PCR reads were re-called with MiXCR into one record per CDR3 protein. Of around 650,000 distinct CDR3 sequences in the sample, about 15% were seen once. The CDR3 runs 11 residues. V lost 10 bases and J lost 1, with 8 bases in between. CDR1 ENHRY and CDR2 SYGVKD come from the germline V gene. The input for sequencing was PBMCs from blood, taken approximately 12 days after vaccination. The chain combines TRBV10-3 with TRBJ2-7; TRBD2 is a possible D gene (6 bases). The sequence was obtained from a man aged 50-59 years who received an inactivated influenza vaccine. Written as DNA, the CDR3 is TGTGCCAGCCGGGAGTCCTACGAGCAGTACTTC. Protein sequence: CASRESYEQYF.